A selection of T cell receptor beta chains follows, all from one sample in a study of blood T cells in healthy people across ages. Each CDR3 protein gets one entry after TCRdb re-called the 5' RACE reads with MiXCR. The sample lists roughly 1.5 million distinct CDR3 sequences, 40% to 45% occurring once. The sample taken for sequencing was blood. The origin of the receptors is a young woman in good health. Each CDR3 is given with its conserved first and last residue. The D gene is left open where the match is weak. Expanded clones are given a class, and other clones once, few, many or no size at all.

V gene: TRBV10-3
D gene: TRBD1
J gene: TRBJ2-5
clone size: NA
CDR3 length: 16
CDR3 protein: CAISSGGLATYNEQYF
CDR3 DNA: TGTGCCATCAGCTCAGGGGGTCTGGCTACCTACAATGAGCAGTACTTC

V gene: TRBV4-1
D gene: TRBD1
J gene: TRBJ1-2
clone size: NA
CDR3 length: 14
CDR3 protein: CASSQPGQVSGYTF
CDR3 DNA: TGCGCCAGCAGCCAACCGGGACAGGTGAGCGGCTACACCTTC

V gene: TRBV9
D gene: TRBD2
J gene: TRBJ2-1
clone size: few
CDR3 length: 17
CDR3 protein: CASPSIRPSSGVKEQFF
CDR3 DNA: TGTGCCAGCCCCAGTATAAGGCCATCTAGCGGGGTCAAGGAGCAGTTCTTC

V gene: TRBV7-9
D gene: NA
J gene: TRBJ2-1
clone size: NA
CDR3 length: 15
CDR3 protein: CASSPPLGPTNEQFF
CDR3 DNA: TGTGCCAGCAGCCCCCCCCTTGGACCAACGAATGAGCAGTTCTTC

V gene: TRBV2
D gene: NA
J gene: TRBJ2-5
clone size: NA
CDR3 length: 16
CDR3 protein: CASSEKGLREANEQYF
CDR3 DNA: TGTGCCAGCAGTGAAAAAGGGCTAAGGGAGGCTAATGAGCAGTACTTC

V gene: TRBV4-3
D gene: NA
J gene: TRBJ2-1
clone size: few
CDR3 length: 14
CDR3 protein: CASSPQWAYNEQFF
CDR3 DNA: TGCGCCAGCAGCCCCCAATGGGCCTACAATGAGCAGTTCTTC

V gene: TRBV6-2/TRBV6-3
D gene: NA
J gene: TRBJ2-7
clone size: NA
CDR3 length: 13
CDR3 protein: CASSRTTPYEQYF
CDR3 DNA: TGTGCCAGCAGTCGGACAACCCCCTACGAGCAGTACTTC

V gene: TRBV20-1
D gene: TRBD2
J gene: TRBJ2-1
clone size: NA
CDR3 length: 16
CDR3 protein: CSARVLQAGVRNEQFF
CDR3 DNA: TGCAGTGCTAGAGTCCTCCAAGCGGGAGTGAGGAATGAGCAGTTCTTC

V gene: TRBV12-3/TRBV12-4
D gene: TRBD1
J gene: TRBJ2-7
clone size: few
CDR3 length: 14
CDR3 protein: CASSPGDSAYEQYF
CDR3 DNA: TGTGCCAGCAGTCCTGGGGACAGTGCCTACGAGCAGTACTTC

V gene: TRBV30
D gene: NA
J gene: TRBJ1-1
clone size: NA
CDR3 length: 11
CDR3 protein: CAGKSGAEAFF
CDR3 DNA: TGTGCCGGGAAGAGTGGAGCTGAAGCTTTCTTT

V gene: TRBV6-5
D gene: TRBD2
J gene: TRBJ2-1
clone size: NA
CDR3 length: 16
CDR3 protein: CASSYSILAGDSEQFF
CDR3 DNA: TGTGCCAGCAGTTACTCGATCCTAGCGGGGGACAGTGAGCAGTTCTTC

V gene: TRBV6-6
D gene: NA
J gene: TRBJ2-5
clone size: NA
CDR3 length: 15
CDR3 protein: CASSYSSGLYNEQYF
CDR3 DNA: TGTGCCAGCAGTTACTCTAGCGGTCTTTACAATGAGCAGTACTTC

V gene: TRBV27
D gene: NA
J gene: TRBJ2-7
clone size: many
CDR3 length: 15
CDR3 protein: CASSFSLPDAYEQYF
CDR3 DNA: TGTGCCAGCAGTTTTTCCCTCCCTGACGCCTACGAGCAGTACTTC

V gene: TRBV29-1
D gene: NA
J gene: TRBJ1-1
clone size: few
CDR3 length: 15
CDR3 protein: CSSLGGQPMNTEAFF
CDR3 DNA: TGCAGCTCCCTGGGGGGGCAGCCGATGAACACTGAAGCTTTCTTT

V gene: TRBV12-3/TRBV12-4
D gene: NA
J gene: TRBJ1-5
clone size: NA
CDR3 length: 15
CDR3 protein: CASTQTGGGNQPQHF
CDR3 DNA: TGTGCCAGCACCCAGACAGGCGGGGGCAATCAGCCCCAGCATTTT

V gene: TRBV3-1
D gene: NA
J gene: TRBJ2-7
clone size: NA
CDR3 length: 12
CDR3 protein: CASSRATYEQYF
CDR3 DNA: TGTGCCAGCAGCCGCGCGACCTACGAGCAGTACTTC

V gene: TRBV20-1
D gene: NA
J gene: TRBJ1-2
clone size: few
CDR3 length: 13
CDR3 protein: CSAMPDLNYGYTF
CDR3 DNA: TGCAGTGCCATGCCGGACCTCAACTATGGCTACACCTTC

V gene: TRBV18
D gene: TRBD1
J gene: TRBJ2-7
clone size: NA
CDR3 length: 15
CDR3 protein: CASPPIGTGHYEQYF
CDR3 DNA: TGTGCCAGCCCACCGATCGGGACAGGGCACTACGAGCAGTACTTC

V gene: TRBV20-1
D gene: NA
J gene: TRBJ2-6
clone size: NA
CDR3 length: 13
CDR3 protein: CSADQSGANVLTF
CDR3 DNA: TGCAGTGCGGATCAATCTGGGGCCAACGTCCTGACTTTC

V gene: TRBV7-9
D gene: NA
J gene: TRBJ1-6
clone size: NA
CDR3 length: 15
CDR3 protein: CASTHGGDFLRALHF
CDR3 DNA: TGTGCCAGCACTCACGGGGGAGACTTCCTTAGGGCCCTCCACTTT

V gene: TRBV20-1
D gene: NA
J gene: TRBJ2-5
clone size: once
CDR3 length: 15
CDR3 protein: CSARDQGGGKETQYF
CDR3 DNA: TGCAGTGCTAGAGATCAAGGGGGAGGAAAAGAGACCCAGTACTTC

V gene: TRBV28
D gene: NA
J gene: TRBJ2-1
clone size: NA
CDR3 length: 11
CDR3 protein: CASSPVGEQFF
CDR3 DNA: TGTGCCAGCAGTCCTGTTGGAGAGCAGTTCTTC

V gene: TRBV6-1
D gene: TRBD2
J gene: TRBJ2-1
clone size: few
CDR3 length: 15
CDR3 protein: CATSLAGASYNEQFF
CDR3 DNA: TGTGCCACCTCACTAGCGGGGGCCTCCTACAATGAGCAGTTCTTC

V gene: TRBV20-1
D gene: TRBD1
J gene: TRBJ1-1
clone size: NA
CDR3 length: 15
CDR3 protein: CSARRQGPGNTEAFF
CDR3 DNA: TGCAGTGCTAGGCGACAGGGGCCGGGGAACACTGAAGCTTTCTTT

V gene: TRBV11-2
D gene: NA
J gene: TRBJ2-6
clone size: few
CDR3 length: 16
CDR3 protein: CASSLGGTLPTNVLTF
CDR3 DNA: TGTGCCAGCAGCTTAGGGGGGACACTTCCGACCAACGTCCTGACTTTC

V gene: TRBV27
D gene: TRBD2
J gene: TRBJ2-7
clone size: few
CDR3 length: 17
CDR3 protein: CASSLDPGLAGNYEQYF
CDR3 DNA: TGTGCCAGCAGTTTAGATCCGGGACTAGCGGGAAACTACGAGCAGTACTTC

V gene: TRBV6-2/TRBV6-3
D gene: NA
J gene: TRBJ2-7
clone size: NA
CDR3 length: 14
CDR3 protein: CASSYVAGWDEQYF
CDR3 DNA: TGTGCCAGCAGTTACGTGGCAGGGTGGGACGAGCAGTACTTC

V gene: TRBV6-6
D gene: NA
J gene: TRBJ2-1
clone size: few
CDR3 length: 15
CDR3 protein: CASSYSRRQDNEQFF
CDR3 DNA: TGTGCCAGCAGTTACTCACGGAGACAGGACAATGAGCAGTTCTTC

V gene: TRBV2
D gene: NA
J gene: TRBJ2-5
clone size: NA
CDR3 length: 12
CDR3 protein: CASSRDVETQYF
CDR3 DNA: TGTGCCAGCAGCAGGGATGTGGAGACCCAGTACTTC

V gene: TRBV28
D gene: NA
J gene: TRBJ2-5
clone size: few
CDR3 length: 13
CDR3 protein: CASSKSPQETQYF
CDR3 DNA: TGTGCCAGCAGCAAGAGTCCGCAAGAGACCCAGTACTTC

V gene: TRBV19
D gene: NA
J gene: TRBJ1-5
clone size: NA
CDR3 length: 13
CDR3 protein: CATVKVGQFAQHF
CDR3 DNA: TGTGCCACCGTGAAAGTGGGTCAATTCGCCCAGCATTTT

V gene: TRBV4-3
D gene: NA
J gene: TRBJ2-7
clone size: NA
CDR3 length: 16
CDR3 protein: CASSQPSPGPFYEQYF
CDR3 DNA: TGCGCCAGCAGCCAGCCCTCACCCGGGCCTTTCTACGAGCAGTACTTC

V gene: TRBV7-2
D gene: TRBD1
J gene: TRBJ1-4
clone size: NA
CDR3 length: 14
CDR3 protein: CASSFDRGEEKLFF
CDR3 DNA: TGTGCCAGCAGCTTTGACAGGGGGGAGGAAAAACTGTTTTTT

V gene: TRBV3-1
D gene: NA
J gene: TRBJ2-7
clone size: NA
CDR3 length: 13
CDR3 protein: CASSQDPAAEQYF
CDR3 DNA: TGTGCCAGCAGCCAAGATCCGGCTGCCGAGCAGTACTTC

V gene: TRBV27
D gene: TRBD1
J gene: TRBJ1-2
clone size: few
CDR3 length: 16
CDR3 protein: CASSLSRDRRYYGYTF
CDR3 DNA: TGTGCCAGCAGTTTATCCCGGGACAGGAGATACTATGGCTACACCTTC

V gene: TRBV20-1
D gene: TRBD1
J gene: TRBJ1-5
clone size: NA
CDR3 length: 18
CDR3 protein: CSARDPGQGFLGNQPQHF
CDR3 DNA: TGCAGTGCTAGAGATCCGGGACAGGGGTTTTTAGGCAATCAGCCCCAGCATTTT

V gene: TRBV7-9
D gene: TRBD1
J gene: TRBJ2-7
clone size: NA
CDR3 length: 17
CDR3 protein: CASSTKSTGGAPNGQYF
CDR3 DNA: TGTGCCAGCAGCACTAAATCGACAGGGGGGGCCCCCAATGGGCAGTACTTC

V gene: TRBV4-1
D gene: NA
J gene: TRBJ1-2
clone size: NA
CDR3 length: 13
CDR3 protein: CASSKTGPYGYTF
CDR3 DNA: TGCGCCAGCAGTAAGACAGGCCCCTATGGCTACACCTTC

V gene: TRBV29-1
D gene: TRBD2
J gene: TRBJ2-3
clone size: few
CDR3 length: 14
CDR3 protein: CSVWAIAGGDTQYF
CDR3 DNA: TGCAGCGTCTGGGCTATTGCGGGGGGAGATACGCAGTATTTT